This T cell receptor (beta chain) is from a study of blood T cell repertoires in COVID-19. Losses at the gene ends were 5 bases for V and 3 bases for J; bases not matched to a gene: 6. The CDR3 runs to 14 residues. Germline CDR1 SGHAT, CDR2 FQDESV (reference sequence). Sequenced by immunoSEQ multiplex PCR; TCRdb stores in-frame clones only, minus some. The sample lists 60,000 to 90,000 clones; roughly 70% were seen once. V and J are TRBV11-1 and TRBJ2-7, with 8 bases aligning to TRBD1. The sequence was obtained from a man aged 60 to 69 with acute or convalescent COVID-19. The sequencing sample was made of peripheral blood. CDR3 sequence (DNA): TGTGCCAGCAGCCTACAGACAGGGGTCTACGAGCAGTACTTC. Its protein is CASSLQTGVYEQYF.